This entry describes one TCR beta chain. Antigen: not known. These data belong to a study of shared clonotypes between healthy human individuals. Whole-study context: Donors had three CD4 naive, three CD4 memory, two CD8 naive and one CD8 memory plate apiece.

Overall study findings and caveats: Memory subsets generally showed smaller estimated richness than naive subsets did.

Positively selected for CCR7, the CD45RO-negative cells used as naive CD8 cells excluded terminally differentiated effector memory CD45RA+ cells. Donation came from healthy HIV-negative adults that had no recent acute infections or vaccinations. Each subset's genomic DNA was split evenly across several immunoSEQ plates. Clones were sequenced by immunoSEQ multiplex PCR, and TCRdb holds only the in-frame ones, with some missing. The top ten clones hold about 1.1% of a sample with some 2,000,000 clones, around 96% of them seen once. Unmatched junction bases numbered 8, after V lost 5 bases and J lost 5 bases. Germline CDR1 and CDR2: SEHNR and FQNEAQ (reference sequence). This CDR3 spans 14 amino acids.

This clonotype was obtained from a man between 18 and 29 years old in good health. The chain recombines TRBV7-9 with TRBJ2-7; 8 bases are shared with TRBD1. The material sequenced was naive CD8+ T cells sorted from blood. The CDR3 DNA follows: TGTGCCAGCAGCGACAGGGGTTTACGCGACGAGCAGTACTTC. Protein: CASSDRGLRDEQYF.